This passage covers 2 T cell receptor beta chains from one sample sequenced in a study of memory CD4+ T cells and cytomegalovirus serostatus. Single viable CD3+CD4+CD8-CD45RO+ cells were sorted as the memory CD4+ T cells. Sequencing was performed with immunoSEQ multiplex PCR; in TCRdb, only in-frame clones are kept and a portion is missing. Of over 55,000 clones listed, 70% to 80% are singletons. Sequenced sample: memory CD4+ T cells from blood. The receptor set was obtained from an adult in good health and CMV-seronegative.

The CDR3 here is CASSLDVGAQYF. The CDR3 region has the DNA TGTGCCAGCAGCTTAGATGTAGGGGCCCAGTACTTC. The J gene is TRBJ2-5, the V gene TRBV11-2, with D possibly matching TRBD1 (5 bases). There are 12 residues in the CDR3. Trimming took off 0 bases at V and 9 bases at J, with 8 bases between the two ends. Per germline, CDR1 SGHAT and CDR2 FQNNGV.

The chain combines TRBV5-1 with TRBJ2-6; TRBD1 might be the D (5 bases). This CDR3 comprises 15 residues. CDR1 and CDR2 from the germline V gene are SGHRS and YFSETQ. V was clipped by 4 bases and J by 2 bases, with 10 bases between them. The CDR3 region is CASSPKGAGANVLTF. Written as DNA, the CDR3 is TGCGCCAGCAGCCCCAAAGGGGCTGGGGCCAACGTCCTGACTTTC.